The 22 T cell receptor beta chains presented below share a single source sample, sequenced in a study of T-cell memory formation after mild COVID-19. MiXCR, run by TCRdb on the 5' RACE reads, gives a single entry per CDR3 protein. The sample shows hundreds of thousands of distinct CDR3 sequences, about a sixth of them seen only once. The source material was PBMCs or a T cell subset sorted from them (not recorded which). The receptors originated from a man younger than 35 who had mild COVID-19 (a few samples of this study predate the infection). Cell type and time point are not known.

The chain uses TRBV5-1 and TRBJ2-5; D remains unclear. V was shortened by 4 bases and J by 5 bases, with 6 bases between the two germline ends. Germline-derived CDR1 and CDR2 are SGHRS and YFSETQ. The CDR3 is 11 amino acids. The CDR3 region is CASSILETQYF. DNA for the CDR3: TGCGCCAGCAGCATCTTGGAGACCCAGTACTTC.

This clonotype was counted ten times or more. The chain links TRBV7-8 to TRBJ1-1, with 9 bases lining up with TRBD1. CDR1 is SGHVS and CDR2 is FQNEAQ in the germline V gene. J was trimmed by 7 bases and V by 0 bases; bases with no gene match: 6. The CDR3 extends over 15 amino acids. The CDR3 reads CASSLAATGGSEAFF. DNA of the CDR3: TGTGCCAGCAGCTTAGCCGCAACAGGGGGCAGTGAAGCTTTCTTT.

V is TRBV6-5 and J is TRBJ2-7; a possible D gene is TRBD2 (6 bases). V was cut by 4 bases and J by 3 bases, with 13 bases left in between. This CDR3 comprises 14 residues. In germline, CDR1 is MNHEY, CDR2 SVGAGI. This CDR3 is CASSFGGVLYEQYF. For the CDR3, the DNA is TGTGCCAGCAGTTTTGGCGGGGTCCTCTACGAGCAGTACTTC.

The V and J genes are TRBV7-9 and TRBJ2-3; TRBD2 agrees at 8 bases. J gave up 6 bases and V 9 bases, and 8 bases lay outside the gene matches. This CDR3 is 13 amino acids long. Germline assignment: CDR1 SEHNR and CDR2 FQNEAQ (reference sequence). CDR3 sequence reads: CASRAGEEDTQYF. Written as DNA, the CDR3 is TGTGCCAGTAGAGCGGGGGAGGAGGATACGCAGTATTTT.

The chain couples TRBV2 to TRBJ2-7; D may be TRBD1 (6 bases). The CDR3 totals 16 residues. V was pared by 0 bases and J by 0 bases, with 12 bases between. Per the germline V gene, CDR1 is SNHLY and CDR2 is FYNNEI. CDR3 region: CASSEAEDSYSYEQYV. The CDR3 DNA follows: TGTGCCAGCAGTGAAGCCGAGGACAGCTACTCCTACGAGCAGTACGTC.

For this clonotype: At one of its ends the junction is not consistent with the germline gene, which may arise from a read error. V and J are TRBV4-1 and TRBJ1-5; D not certain. The CDR3 extends over 14 amino acids. Germline CDR1 and CDR2: MGHRA and YSYEKL. CDR3 sequence reads: CASSQEGSSQPQHF. CDR3 DNA sequence: TGCGCCAGCAGCCAAGAGGGGAGCAGTCAGCCCCAGCATTTT.

The chain has TRBV4-2 and TRBJ2-2, with TRBD2 identical over 9 bases. Germline CDR1 reads LGHNA; CDR2 reads YNFKEQ. V was clipped by 4 bases and J by 7 bases; unmatched bases: 10. The CDR3 consists of 16 residues. The CDR3, as DNA: TGTGCCAGCAGCCCTTTGGCGGGGGGGCCGGTCGGGGAGCTGTTTTTT. Residues: CASSPLAGGPVGELFF.

This clonotype came up a few times. V usage is TRBV6-2 or TRBV6-3 and J usage is TRBJ1-1, with D tentatively TRBD1 (6 bases). There are 13 residues in the CDR3. Germline V gene data show CDR1 as MNHEY and CDR2 as SVGEGT. The V end was cut by 6 bases, the J end by 4 bases, with 12 bases between. This CDR3 reads CASSPTGSTEAFF. The CDR3 DNA is TGTGCCAGCAGCCCTACAGGGTCCACTGAAGCTTTCTTT.

This clonotype came up a few times. This chain links TRBV2 with TRBJ2-7; D is ambiguous. The germline V and J ends were trimmed by 3 bases and 4 bases, with 7 bases remaining between them. CDR3 size: 12 residues. From germline, CDR1 is SNHLY and CDR2 FYNNEI. CDR3 bases: TGTGCCAGCAGTGACCGTTTGTACGAGCAGTACGTC. Translating gives CASSDRLYEQYV.

This clonotype was found a few times. The DNA for the CDR3 is TGTGCCAGCTCACCCGGACTCGGGGGGAGCTCCTACAATGAGCAGTTCTTC. Protein: CASSPGLGGSSYNEQFF. This chain joins TRBV18 and TRBJ2-1; 7 bases line up with TRBD2. In germline, CDR1 is KGHSH, CDR2 LQKENI. The V segment lost 3 bases and the J segment 0 bases; nucleotides outside the gene matches: 8. The CDR3 runs to 17 residues.

This clonotype occurred a few times. V is TRBV20-1 and J is TRBJ2-1; D is uncertain. V lost 3 bases, J lost 0 bases, and 9 bases lay in between. This CDR3 contains 14 residues. Per the germline V gene, CDR1 is DFQATT and CDR2 is SNEGSKA (reference sequence). The CDR3 region is CSASSGDSYNEQFF. The CDR3 DNA follows: TGCAGTGCTAGTAGTGGAGACTCCTACAATGAGCAGTTCTTC.

This clonotype has just a few counts. The gene calls are TRBV5-4 and TRBJ2-1, with D maybe TRBD2 (6 bases). This CDR3 contains 15 residues. V gave up 0 bases and J gave up 6 bases, with 13 bases separating them. Germline values: CDR1 SGHNT, CDR2 YYREEE (reference sequence). The CDR3 is CASSLAALTSNEQFF. DNA for the CDR3: TGTGCCAGCAGCTTGGCCGCGTTGACTAGCAATGAGCAGTTCTTC.

V usage is TRBV12-3 or TRBV12-4 and J usage is TRBJ2-1; a weak D match, TRBD1 (6 bases). The CDR3 spans 14 residues. V lost 7 bases, J lost 0 bases, and 10 bases lay in between. CDR3 bases: TGTGCCAGCACGGACAGTAGCTCCTACAATGAGCAGTTCTTC. Its protein product is CASTDSSSYNEQFF.

This chain links TRBV20-1 with TRBJ2-1; 11 bases agree with TRBD2. The CDR3 runs to 16 residues. V shed 5 bases and J 4 bases; nucleotides not matched to a gene: 10. Germline V CDR1 and CDR2: DFQATT, SNEGSKA (reference sequence). The chain's CDR3 is CSAHPDSGGDYNEQFF. As DNA, the CDR3 is TGCAGTGCTCACCCTGATAGCGGGGGGGATTACAATGAGCAGTTCTTC.

There are a few counts of this clonotype. The chain combines TRBV7-2 with TRBJ2-7, with D tentatively TRBD2 (7 bases). Trimming cost V 3 bases and J 6 bases, with 12 bases left between them. CDR1 and CDR2 (germline): SGHTA, FQGNSA. The CDR3 is 13 amino acids. CDR3 coding DNA: TGTGCCAGCAGCTTTGACGGGGGGCTCGAGCAGTACTTC. The encoded protein is CASSFDGGLEQYF. The variable domain in full, completed from reference TRBV7-2 and TRBJ2-7, reads GAGVSQSPSNKVTEKGKDVELRCDPISGHTALYWYRQSLGQGLEFLIYFQGNSAPDKSGLPSDRFSAERTGGSVSTLTIQRTQQEDSAVYLCASSFDGGLEQYFGPGTRLTVT.

The table lists this clonotype with a few counts. The chain combines TRBV14 with TRBJ1-2; 7 bases agree with TRBD1. Germline assignment: CDR1 SGHDN and CDR2 FVKESK. This CDR3 contains 12 residues. V shed 4 bases, J shed 6 bases, and the junction held 2 bases outside the gene matches. The CDR3 nucleotides read TGTGCCAGCAGCCCGGGACAGCATGGCTACACCTTC. Protein product: CASSPGQHGYTF.

This clonotype appeared a few times. The genes are TRBV7-2 and TRBJ2-7; TRBD2 matches 9 bases. The CDR3 contains 16 residues. The germline CDR1 and CDR2 sequences are SGHTA and FQGNSA. V was pared by 2 bases and J by 4 bases, with 9 bases of the junction left unmatched. This CDR3 is CASSLLEAGGRYEQYF. The DNA for the CDR3 is TGTGCCAGCAGCTTACTAGAGGCGGGGGGGCGGTACGAGCAGTACTTC.

The CDR3 loop is CASSPRLAGQDTQYF. The CDR3 nucleotides read TGTGCCAGCAGCCCCCGACTAGCGGGGCAAGATACGCAGTATTTT. V is TRBV3-1 and J is TRBJ2-3; 11 positions agree with TRBD2. J gave up 5 bases and V 4 bases, and 5 bases lay outside the gene matches. Germline CDR1 is LGHDT and CDR2 is YNNKEL (reference sequence). The CDR3 consists of 15 residues.

The V and J genes are TRBV7-9 and TRBJ1-1, with a possible D match to TRBD1 (5 bases). This CDR3 comprises 12 residues. V was shortened by 5 bases and J by 4 bases, with 8 bases between the two germline ends. Per the germline V gene, CDR1 is SEHNR and CDR2 is FQNEAQ (reference sequence). DNA for the CDR3: TGTGCCAGCAGCAGGAGGGGCACTGAAGCTTTCTTT. It is translated as CASSRRGTEAFF.

The chain uses TRBV5-1 and TRBJ2-5; 9 nucleotides agree with TRBD1. The V gene's germline CDR1 is SGHRS and CDR2 YFSETQ. The CDR3 spans 17 residues. J was trimmed by 5 bases and V by 4 bases; bases with no gene match: 15. CDR3: CASSPGTGSDGTETQYF. The CDR3 DNA follows: TGCGCCAGCAGCCCCGGGACAGGGTCAGATGGGACGGAGACCCAGTACTTC.

This rearrangement joins TRBV7-9 to TRBJ1-5; the D is unclear. The V gene lost 5 bases and the J gene lost 5 bases, with 10 bases spanning the gap. This CDR3 is 13 amino acids long. Per the germline V gene, CDR1 is SEHNR and CDR2 is FQNEAQ (reference sequence). CDR3 protein: CASSQDGHQPQHF. For the CDR3, the DNA is TGTGCCAGCAGCCAGGACGGACATCAGCCCCAGCATTTT.

This sequence joins TRBV30 and TRBJ1-1, with a tentative D call TRBD1 (5 bases). The germline V gene has CDR1 GTSNPN and CDR2 SVGIG (reference sequence). Trimming removed 2 bases at V and 4 bases at J, with 14 bases between. CDR3 size: 14 residues. The chain's CDR3 is CAWSFPGKSTEAFF. The CDR3 coding sequence is TGTGCCTGGAGTTTCCCAGGGAAGAGCACTGAAGCTTTCTTT.